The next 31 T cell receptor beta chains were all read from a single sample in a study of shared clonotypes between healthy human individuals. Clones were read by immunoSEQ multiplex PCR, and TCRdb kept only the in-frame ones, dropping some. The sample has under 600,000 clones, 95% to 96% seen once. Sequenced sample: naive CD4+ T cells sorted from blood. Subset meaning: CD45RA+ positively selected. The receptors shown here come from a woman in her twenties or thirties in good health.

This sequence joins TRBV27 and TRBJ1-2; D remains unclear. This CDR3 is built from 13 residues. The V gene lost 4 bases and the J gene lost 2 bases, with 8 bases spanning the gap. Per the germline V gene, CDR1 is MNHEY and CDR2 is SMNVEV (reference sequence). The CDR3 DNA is TGTGCCAGCAGTTCCGCCGAGAACTATGGCTACACCTTC. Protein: CASSSAENYGYTF.

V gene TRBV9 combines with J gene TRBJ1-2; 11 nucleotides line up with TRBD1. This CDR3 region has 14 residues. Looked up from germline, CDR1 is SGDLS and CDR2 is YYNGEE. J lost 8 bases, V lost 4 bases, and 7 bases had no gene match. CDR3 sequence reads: CASSFGQGAMGYTF. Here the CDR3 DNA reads TGTGCCAGCAGCTTTGGACAGGGGGCGATGGGCTACACCTTC.

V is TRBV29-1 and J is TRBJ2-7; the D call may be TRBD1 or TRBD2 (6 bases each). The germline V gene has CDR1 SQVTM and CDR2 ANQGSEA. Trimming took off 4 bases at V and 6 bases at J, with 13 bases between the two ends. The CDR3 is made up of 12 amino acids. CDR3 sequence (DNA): TGCAGCGTTGGGCTGGGGGGCCCCGAGCAGTACTTC. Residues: CSVGLGGPEQYF.

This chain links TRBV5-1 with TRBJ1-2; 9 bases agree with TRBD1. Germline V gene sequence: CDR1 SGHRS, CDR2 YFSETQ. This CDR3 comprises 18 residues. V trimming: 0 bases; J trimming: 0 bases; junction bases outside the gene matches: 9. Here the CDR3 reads CASSLVVGTGSPNYGYTF. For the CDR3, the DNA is TGCGCCAGCAGCTTGGTGGTTGGGACAGGGTCGCCTAACTATGGCTACACCTTC.

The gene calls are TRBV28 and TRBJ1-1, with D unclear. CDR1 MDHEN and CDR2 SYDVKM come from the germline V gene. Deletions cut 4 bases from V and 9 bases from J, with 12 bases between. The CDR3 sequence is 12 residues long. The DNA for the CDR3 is TGTGCCAGCAGTTCCCCTTCCTCCAAAGCTTTCTTT. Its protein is CASSSPSSKAFF. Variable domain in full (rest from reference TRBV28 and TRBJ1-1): DVKVTQSSRYLVKRTGEKVFLECVQDMDHENMFWYRQDPGLGLRLIYFSYDVKMKEKGDIPEGYSVSREKKERFSLILESASTNQTSMYLCASSSPSSKAFFGQGTRLTVV.

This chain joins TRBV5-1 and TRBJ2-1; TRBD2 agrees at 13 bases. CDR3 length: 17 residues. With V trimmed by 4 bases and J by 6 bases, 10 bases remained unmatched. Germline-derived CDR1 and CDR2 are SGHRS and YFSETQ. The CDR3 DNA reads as TGCGCCAGCAGCCCCGGGACTAGCGGGATTCTAGGCAATGAGCAGTTCTTC. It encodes CASSPGTSGILGNEQFF. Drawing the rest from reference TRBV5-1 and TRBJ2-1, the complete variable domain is KAGVTQTPRYLIKTRGQQVTLSCSPISGHRSVSWYQQTPGQGLQFLFEYFSETQRNKGNFPGRFSGRQFSNSRSEMNVSTLELGDSALYLCASSPGTSGILGNEQFFGPGTRLTVL.

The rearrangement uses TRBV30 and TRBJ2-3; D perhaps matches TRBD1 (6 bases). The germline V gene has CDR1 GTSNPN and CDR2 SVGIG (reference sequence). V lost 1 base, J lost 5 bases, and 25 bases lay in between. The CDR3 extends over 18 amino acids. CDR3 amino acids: CAWSDPGTTDNKVDTQYF. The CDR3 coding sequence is TGTGCCTGGAGTGACCCCGGGACAACTGACAATAAGGTAGATACGCAGTATTTT.

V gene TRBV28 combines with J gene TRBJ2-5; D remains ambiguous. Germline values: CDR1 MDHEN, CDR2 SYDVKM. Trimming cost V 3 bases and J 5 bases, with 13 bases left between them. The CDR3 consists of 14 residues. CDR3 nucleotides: TGTGCCAGCAGTTTCTCTCCGCTCGGGGAGACCCAGTACTTC. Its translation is CASSFSPLGETQYF.

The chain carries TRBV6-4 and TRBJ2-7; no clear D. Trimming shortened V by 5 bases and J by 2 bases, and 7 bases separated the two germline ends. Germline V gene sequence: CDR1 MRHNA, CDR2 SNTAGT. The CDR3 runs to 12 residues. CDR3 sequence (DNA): TGTGCCAGCAGTACACCTACCTACGAGCAGTACTTC. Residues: CASSTPTYEQYF.

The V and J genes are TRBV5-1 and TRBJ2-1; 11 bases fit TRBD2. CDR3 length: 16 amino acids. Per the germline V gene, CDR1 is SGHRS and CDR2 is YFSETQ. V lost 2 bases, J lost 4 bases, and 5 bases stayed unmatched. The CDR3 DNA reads TGCGCCAGCAGCTTTACCGGGACTAGCGGATACAATGAGCAGTTCTTC. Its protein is CASSFTGTSGYNEQFF.

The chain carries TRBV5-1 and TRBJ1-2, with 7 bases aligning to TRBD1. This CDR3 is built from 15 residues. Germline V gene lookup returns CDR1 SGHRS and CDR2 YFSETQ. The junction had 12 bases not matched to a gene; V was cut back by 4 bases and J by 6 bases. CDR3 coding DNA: TGCGCCAGCAGCGACTACAGGGGTAGGCACGATGGCTACACCTTC. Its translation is CASSDYRGRHDGYTF.

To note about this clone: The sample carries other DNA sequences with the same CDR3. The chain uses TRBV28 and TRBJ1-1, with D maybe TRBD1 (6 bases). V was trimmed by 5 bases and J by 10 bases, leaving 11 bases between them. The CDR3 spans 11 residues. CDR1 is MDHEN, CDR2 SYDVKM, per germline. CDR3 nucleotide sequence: TGTGCCAGCAGTCTCAACAGGGTAGCTTTCTTT. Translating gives CASSLNRVAFF.

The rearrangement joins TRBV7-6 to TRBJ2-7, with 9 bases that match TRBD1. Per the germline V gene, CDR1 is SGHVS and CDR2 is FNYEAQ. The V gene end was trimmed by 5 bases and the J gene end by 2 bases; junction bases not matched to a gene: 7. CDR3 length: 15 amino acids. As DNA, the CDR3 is TGTGCCAGCAGCCGCTCGACAGGGGGGACCTACGAGCAGTACTTC. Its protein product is CASSRSTGGTYEQYF.

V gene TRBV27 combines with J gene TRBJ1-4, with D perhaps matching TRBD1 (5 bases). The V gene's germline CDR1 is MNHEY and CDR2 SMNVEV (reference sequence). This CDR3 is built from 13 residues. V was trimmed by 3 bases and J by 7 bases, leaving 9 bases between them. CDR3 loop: CASSFQGPEKLFF. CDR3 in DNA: TGTGCCAGCAGTTTCCAGGGTCCTGAAAAACTGTTTTTT.

CDR3 protein: CASSKTRLAGADTQYF. The DNA for the CDR3 is TGTGCCAGCAGCAAAACCCGACTAGCGGGAGCAGATACGCAGTATTTT. The chain links TRBV7-8 to TRBJ2-3; the match to TRBD2 covers 12 bases. This CDR3 contains 16 residues. V was pared by 5 bases and J by 4 bases, with 7 bases of the junction left unmatched. The germline V gene encodes CDR1 SGHVS and CDR2 FQNEAQ. The variable domain in full, with the rest retrieved from reference TRBV7-8 and TRBJ2-3, is GAGVSQSPRYKVAKRGQDVALRCDPISGHVSLFWYQQALGQGPEFLTYFQNEAQLDKSGLPSDRFFAERPEGSVSTLKIQRTQQEDSAVYLCASSKTRLAGADTQYFGPGTRLTVL.

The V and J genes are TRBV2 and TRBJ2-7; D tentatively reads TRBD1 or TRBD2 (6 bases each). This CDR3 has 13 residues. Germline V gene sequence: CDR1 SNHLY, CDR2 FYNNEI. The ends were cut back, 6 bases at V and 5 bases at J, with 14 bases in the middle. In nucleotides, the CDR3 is TGTGCCAGCAGAGTTGGGGGGCGGGACGAGCAGTACTTC. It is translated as CASRVGGRDEQYF. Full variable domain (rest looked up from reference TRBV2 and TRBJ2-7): EPEVTQTPSHQVTQMGQEVILRCVPISNHLYFYWYRQILGQKVEFLVSFYNNEISEKSEIFDDQFSVERPDGSNFTLKIRSTKLEDSAMYFCASRVGGRDEQYFGPGTRLTVT.

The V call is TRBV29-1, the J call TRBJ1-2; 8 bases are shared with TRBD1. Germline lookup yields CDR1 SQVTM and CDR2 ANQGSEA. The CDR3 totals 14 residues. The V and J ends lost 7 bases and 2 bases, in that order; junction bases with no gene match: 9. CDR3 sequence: CSASQGVGNYGYTF. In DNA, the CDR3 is TGCAGCGCGTCACAGGGGGTCGGGAACTATGGCTACACCTTC. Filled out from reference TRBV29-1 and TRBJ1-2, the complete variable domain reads SAVISQKPSRDICQRGTSLTIQCQVDSQVTMMFWYRQQPGQSLTLIATANQGSEATYESGFVIDKFPISRPNLTFSTLTVSNMSPEDSSIYLCSASQGVGNYGYTFGSGTRLTVV.

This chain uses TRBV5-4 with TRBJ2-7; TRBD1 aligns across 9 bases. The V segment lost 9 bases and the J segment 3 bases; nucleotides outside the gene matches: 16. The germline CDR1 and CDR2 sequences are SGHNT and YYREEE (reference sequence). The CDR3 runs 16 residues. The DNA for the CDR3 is TGTGCCATTCATCCCAAATCGACAGGGGGGAACTACGAGCAGTACTTC. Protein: CAIHPKSTGGNYEQYF. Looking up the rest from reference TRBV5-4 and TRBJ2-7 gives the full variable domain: ETGVTQSPTHLIKTRGQQVTLRCSSQSGHNTVSWYQQALGQGPQFIFQYYREEENGRGNFPPRFSGLQFPNYSSELNVNALELDDSALYLCAIHPKSTGGNYEQYFGPGTRLTVT.

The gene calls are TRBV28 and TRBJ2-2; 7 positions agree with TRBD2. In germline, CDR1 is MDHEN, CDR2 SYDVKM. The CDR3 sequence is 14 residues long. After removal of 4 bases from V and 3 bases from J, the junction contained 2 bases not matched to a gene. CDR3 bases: TGTGCCAGCAGTTGGGGAGGGGACACCGGGGAGCTGTTTTTT. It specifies CASSWGGDTGELFF. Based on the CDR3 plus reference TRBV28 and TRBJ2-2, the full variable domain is DVKVTQSSRYLVKRTGEKVFLECVQDMDHENMFWYRQDPGLGLRLIYFSYDVKMKEKGDIPEGYSVSREKKERFSLILESASTNQTSMYLCASSWGGDTGELFFGEGSRLTVL.

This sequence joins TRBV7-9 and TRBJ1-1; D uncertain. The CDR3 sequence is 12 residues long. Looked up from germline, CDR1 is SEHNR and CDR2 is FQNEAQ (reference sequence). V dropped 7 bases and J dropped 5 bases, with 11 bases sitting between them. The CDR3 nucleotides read TGTGCCAGCACCCCATGGGGAACTGAAGCTTTCTTT. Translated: CASTPWGTEAFF.

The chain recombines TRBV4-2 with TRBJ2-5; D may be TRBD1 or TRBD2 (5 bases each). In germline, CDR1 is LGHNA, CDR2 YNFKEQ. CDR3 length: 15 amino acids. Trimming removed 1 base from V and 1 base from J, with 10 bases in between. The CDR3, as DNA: TGTGCCAGCAGCCAAGGGGACCGGGGCCAAGAGACCCAGTACTTC. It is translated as CASSQGDRGQETQYF.

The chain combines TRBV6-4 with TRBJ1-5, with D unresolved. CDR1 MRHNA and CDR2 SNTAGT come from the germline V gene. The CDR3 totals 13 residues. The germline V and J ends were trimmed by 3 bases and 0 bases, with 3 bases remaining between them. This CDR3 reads CASSEYSNQPQHF. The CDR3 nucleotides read TGTGCCAGCAGTGAGTATAGCAATCAGCCCCAGCATTTT.

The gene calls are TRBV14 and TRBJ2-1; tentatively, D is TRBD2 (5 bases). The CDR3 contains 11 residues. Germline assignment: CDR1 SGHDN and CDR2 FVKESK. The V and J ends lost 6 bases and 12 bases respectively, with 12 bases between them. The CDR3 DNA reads TGTGCCAGCAGGAGGGATACAGCGCAGTTCTTC. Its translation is CASRRDTAQFF.

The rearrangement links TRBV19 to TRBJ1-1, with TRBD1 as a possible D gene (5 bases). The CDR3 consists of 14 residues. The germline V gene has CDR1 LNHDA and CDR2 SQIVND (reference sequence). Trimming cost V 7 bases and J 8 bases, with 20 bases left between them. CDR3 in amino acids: CASNPAPGRLEAFF. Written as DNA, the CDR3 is TGTGCCAGTAACCCAGCACCGGGACGGCTAGAAGCTTTCTTT.

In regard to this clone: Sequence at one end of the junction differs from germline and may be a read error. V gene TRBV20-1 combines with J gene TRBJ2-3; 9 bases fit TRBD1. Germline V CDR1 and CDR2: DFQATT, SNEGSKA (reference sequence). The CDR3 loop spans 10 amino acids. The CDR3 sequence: CSARQGVMNF. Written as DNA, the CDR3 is TGCAGTGCCAGACAGGGGGTTATGAATTTT.

The CDR3 loop is CASSPLSDAGANVLTF. The CDR3 nucleotides are TGTGCCAGCTCACCACTTTCCGACGCTGGGGCCAACGTCCTGACTTTC. V gene TRBV18 combines with J gene TRBJ2-6; D unclear. V was shortened by 1 base and J by 2 bases, with 9 bases between the two germline ends. The CDR3 totals 16 residues. Germline V gene data show CDR1 as KGHSH and CDR2 as LQKENI.

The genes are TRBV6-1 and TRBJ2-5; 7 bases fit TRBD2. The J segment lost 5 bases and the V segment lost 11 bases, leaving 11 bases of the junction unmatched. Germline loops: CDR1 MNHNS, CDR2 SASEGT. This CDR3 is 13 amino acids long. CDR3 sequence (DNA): TGTGCCGCCGGGGCGGGAGTCCGGGAGACCCAGTACTTC. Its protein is CAAGAGVRETQYF.

The CDR3 bases are TGTGCCAGCAGCTTAGTCCCGGGGGGCTACGAGCAGTACTTC. It yields the protein CASSLVPGGYEQYF. The gene calls are TRBV7-2 and TRBJ2-5; the match to TRBD2 covers 7 bases. Gene TRBJ2-7 matches the end of the DNA better, so the J call may be wrong. The germline CDR1 and CDR2 sequences are SGHTA and FQGNSA. The CDR3 loop spans 14 amino acids.

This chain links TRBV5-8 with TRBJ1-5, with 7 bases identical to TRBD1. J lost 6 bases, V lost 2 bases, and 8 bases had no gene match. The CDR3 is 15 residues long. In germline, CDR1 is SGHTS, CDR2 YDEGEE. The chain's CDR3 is CASSFKGGDGQPQHF. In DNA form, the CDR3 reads TGTGCCAGCAGCTTTAAAGGGGGCGACGGTCAGCCCCAGCATTTT.

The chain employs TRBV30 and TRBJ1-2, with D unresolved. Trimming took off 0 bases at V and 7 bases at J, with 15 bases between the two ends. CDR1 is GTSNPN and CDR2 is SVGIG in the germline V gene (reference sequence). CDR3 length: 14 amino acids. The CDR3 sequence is CAWSVPAIRRGYTF. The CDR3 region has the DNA TGTGCCTGGAGTGTACCGGCGATACGACGTGGCTACACCTTC.

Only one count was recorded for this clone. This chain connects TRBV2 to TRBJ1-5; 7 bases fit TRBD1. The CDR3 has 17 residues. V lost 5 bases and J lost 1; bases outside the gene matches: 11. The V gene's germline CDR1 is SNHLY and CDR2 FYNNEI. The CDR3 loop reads CASSNRGMAPSNQPQHF. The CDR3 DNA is TGTGCCAGCAGTAACAGGGGAATGGCTCCGAGCAATCAGCCCCAGCATTTT.